This T cell receptor beta chain comes out of a study of shared clonotypes between healthy human individuals. Study as a whole: Per donor, three plates held CD4 naive cells, three held CD4 memory, two held CD8 naive and one held CD8 memory. Regarding the study as a whole: Estimated clonotype richness was generally higher in naive than memory subsets.

CDR1 ENHRY and CDR2 SYGVKD come from the germline V gene. Trimming cost V 3 bases and J 5 bases, with 10 bases left between them. This CDR3 has 13 amino acids. With respect to this clone: Antigen unknown.

Template for every sorted-subset replicate PCR totaled approximately 0.2 ug DNA, 30,000 to 35,000 T cell genomes. The method was immunoSEQ multiplex PCR; TCRdb's version includes in-frame clones alone and lacks a portion of them. This table holds 2 million to 2.5 million clones, about 92% found once. None of the donors, who were healthy HIV-negative adults, had recently had acute infections or vaccinations. The material sequenced was naive CD4+ T cells from PBMCs. The subset is: CD45RA+ positively selected. The TCR comes from a man younger than 35 in good health. Some clones in this sample may be carry-over from other donors' samples. The chain joins TRBV10-3 to TRBJ1-1; D gene uncertain. CDR3 amino acids: CAISDGLSTEAFF. In DNA, the CDR3 is TGTGCCATCAGTGATGGCCTTTCTACTGAAGCTTTCTTT.